These 25 T cell receptor beta chains were sequenced from one sample in a study of CD8+CD57+ T cells in acquired aplastic anemia. Genomic DNA was employed as the template in profiling TCR beta VDJ and CDR3. MiXCR, run by TCRdb on the reads, gives a single entry per CDR3 protein. The table lists about 200,000 distinct CDR3 sequences, roughly 60% of them singletons, with around 50% in the top ten. Whoever was chosen for sequencing had shown CD8+CD57+ cell expansion by flow cytometry. The sample taken for sequencing was sorted CD4+, CD8+, or CD8+CD57+ T cells (not recorded which) from PBMCs. Receptor source: a human donor with aplastic anemia.

The chain links TRBV20-1 to TRBJ2-7, with D tentatively TRBD2 (6 bases). Trimming removed 3 bases at V and 2 bases at J, with 11 bases between. The CDR3 runs 13 residues. From germline, CDR1 is DFQATT and CDR2 SNEGSKA (reference sequence). The CDR3 region is CSASASGPYEQYF. In DNA form, the CDR3 reads TGCAGTGCTAGCGCCAGCGGGCCCTACGAGCAGTACTTC.

The chain links TRBV19 to TRBJ2-7; D unresolved. The CDR3 covers 12 residues. V was shortened by 5 bases and J by 0 bases, with 5 bases between the two germline ends. CDR1 is LNHDA, CDR2 SQIVND, per germline (reference sequence). The CDR3 DNA sequence: TGTGCCAGTAGTGTGGGCTCCTACGAGCAGTACTTC. Translated: CASSVGSYEQYF. The full variable domain, in which reference TRBV19 and TRBJ2-7 provide the parts outside the CDR3, is DGGITQSPKYLFRKEGQNVTLSCEQNLNHDAMYWYRQDPGQGLRLIYYSQIVNDFQKGDIAEGYSVSREKKESFPLTVTSAQKNPTAFYLCASSVGSYEQYFGPGTRLTVT.

The rearrangement links TRBV2 to TRBJ2-2; no reliable D call. Trimming stripped 7 bases from V and 8 bases from J, with 11 bases between. Germline V gene lookup returns CDR1 SNHLY and CDR2 FYNNEI. The CDR3 is 12 residues long. DNA of the CDR3: TGTGCCAGCAAATTGGATGTAGGGGAGCTGTTTTTT. Protein product: CASKLDVGELFF. Based on the CDR3 plus reference TRBV2 and TRBJ2-2, the full variable domain is EPEVTQTPSHQVTQMGQEVILRCVPISNHLYFYWYRQILGQKVEFLVSFYNNEISEKSEIFDDQFSVERPDGSNFTLKIRSTKLEDSAMYFCASKLDVGELFFGEGSRLTVL.

This clonotype occurred many times. This chain links TRBV5-6 with TRBJ1-1, with a weak D call TRBD1 (5 bases). V was trimmed by 2 bases and J by 1 base, leaving 15 bases between them. Germline CDR1 and CDR2: SGHDT and YYEEEE. The CDR3 has 16 amino acids. The CDR3 DNA reads TGTGCCAGCAGCTTTGGCTGGGGGGACCCGAACACTGAAGCTTTCTTT. Its protein is CASSFGWGDPNTEAFF.

CDR3 region: CASSLRGGGGTDTQYF. The CDR3 DNA sequence: TGTGCCAGCAGCTTACGTGGCGGGGGGGGTACAGATACGCAGTATTTT. This sequence joins TRBV7-9 and TRBJ2-3; 9 nucleotides align to TRBD2. The CDR3 has 16 residues. Germline V gene lookup returns CDR1 SEHNR and CDR2 FQNEAQ (reference sequence). The V segment lost 2 bases and the J segment 3 bases; nucleotides outside the gene matches: 6.

The chain recombines TRBV13 with TRBJ2-7; 10 nucleotides match TRBD1. Germline CDR1 reads PRHDT; CDR2 reads FYEKMQ (reference sequence). The CDR3 loop spans 14 amino acids. V dropped 4 bases and J dropped 1; count of bases not matched to a gene: 1. The chain's CDR3 is CASSWGQGSYEQYF. The CDR3 DNA reads TGTGCCAGCAGCTGGGGACAGGGGTCCTACGAGCAGTACTTC.

The chain joins TRBV2 to TRBJ2-1; 10 positions match TRBD1. The V and J ends lost 1 base and 9 bases, in that order; junction bases with no gene match: 6. The CDR3 covers 15 residues. Germline assignment: CDR1 SNHLY and CDR2 FYNNEI. DNA for the CDR3: TGTGCCAGCAGTGAAGGACAGGGGGCGATGTTTGAGCAGTTCTTC. Amino acid sequence: CASSEGQGAMFEQFF.

The chain combines TRBV29-1 with TRBJ1-2; D not certain. The CDR3 consists of 13 residues. Germline-derived CDR1 and CDR2 are SQVTM and ANQGSEA. The germline V and J ends were trimmed by 5 bases and 2 bases, with 12 bases remaining between them. CDR3 nucleotides: TGCAGCGTTCGAGGCCGGGAGAACTATGGCTACACCTTC. Its protein product is CSVRGRENYGYTF.

There are many counts of this clonotype. The chain couples TRBV7-9 to TRBJ1-3; tentatively, D is TRBD1 (5 bases). The CDR3 extends over 15 amino acids. Looked up from germline, CDR1 is SEHNR and CDR2 is FQNEAQ (reference sequence). Trimming took 7 bases from V and 4 from J, leaving 17 bases between them. The CDR3: CASNPSDRAGNTIYF. CDR3 nucleotide sequence: TGTGCCAGCAACCCTAGCGACAGAGCCGGAAACACCATATATTTT.

This clonotype was found a few times. The genes are TRBV29-1 and TRBJ2-3; D uncertain. Trimming took off 2 bases at V and 3 bases at J, with 6 bases between the two ends. Germline assignment: CDR1 SQVTM and CDR2 ANQGSEA. The CDR3 is made up of 12 amino acids. CDR3 bases: TGCAGCGTTGAACAAGCGACAGATACGCAGTATTTT. Translation: CSVEQATDTQYF.

A remark on this clonotype: Compared with germline, one end of the junction differs, possibly owing to a read error. The chain carries TRBV7-7 and TRBJ2-5; D gene ambiguous. The CDR3 has 14 amino acids. CDR1 is SSHAT and CDR2 is FNYEAQ in the germline V gene (reference sequence). CDR3 in amino acids: CASSLVGYGETQYF. DNA for the CDR3: TGTGCTAGCAGCTTAGTAGGTTATGGCGAGACCCAGTACTTC.

The chain combines TRBV2 with TRBJ2-1; weak D call: TRBD1 (6 bases). The CDR3 is 10 amino acids. Trimming pared 9 bases from V and 6 bases from J, leaving 6 bases between. Germline CDR1 SNHLY, CDR2 FYNNEI. The CDR3 DNA reads TGTGCCAGAGGGGGCAATGAGCAGTTCTTC. Protein sequence: CARGGNEQFF.

Note on this clonotype: The junction departs from the called germline gene at one end, perhaps through a read error. The V and J genes are TRBV10-3 and TRBJ1-1; D is unclear. This CDR3 has 14 amino acids. Germline V gene lookup returns CDR1 ENHRY and CDR2 SYGVKD. CDR3 protein: CASSLVTSNTEAFF. The DNA for the CDR3 is TGTGCCAGCAGTTTAGTTACCTCGAACACTGAAGCTTTCTTT.

The chain has TRBV7-9 and TRBJ2-7; no firm D call. The CDR3 length is 14 residues. V lost 6 bases and J lost 4, with 16 bases in between. Germline V CDR1 and CDR2: SEHNR, FQNEAQ (reference sequence). Here the CDR3 reads CASSYSGSAYEQYF. The CDR3, as DNA: TGTGCCAGCAGTTACTCGGGCAGTGCGTACGAGCAGTACTTC.

This clonotype was seen more than once but under ten times. This chain joins TRBV7-2 and TRBJ1-1, with D uncertain. V was trimmed by 1 base and J by 4 bases, leaving 7 bases between them. CDR3 length equals 13 residues. Per germline, CDR1 SGHTA and CDR2 FQGNSA. The CDR3 DNA reads as TGTGCCAGCAGCTTAGGCTTGGTCACTGAAGCTTTCTTT. This encodes CASSLGLVTEAFF.

This rearrangement joins TRBV27 to TRBJ2-1; D perhaps matches TRBD2 (6 bases). From germline, CDR1 is MNHEY and CDR2 SMNVEV (reference sequence). This CDR3 spans 14 amino acids. The germline V and J ends were trimmed by 3 bases and 8 bases, with 14 bases remaining between them. CDR3 residues: CASSFVGGGHEQFF. CDR3 bases: TGTGCCAGCAGTTTTGTCGGGGGTGGGCATGAGCAGTTCTTC.

This clonotype has more than one count but fewer than ten. The chain is built from TRBV10-3 and TRBJ1-2; 7 nucleotides align to TRBD1. Unmatched junction bases numbered 8, after V lost 0 bases and J lost 4 bases. Germline V CDR1 and CDR2: ENHRY, SYGVKD. The CDR3 length is 16 residues. Written as DNA, the CDR3 is TGTGCCATCAGTGAGTCTGAAGGGGGCCTAGGCTATGGCTACACCTTC. It encodes CAISESEGGLGYGYTF.

This clonotype was observed a handful of times. The chain couples TRBV28 to TRBJ1-4, with D hard to call. Trimming pared 1 base from V and 5 bases from J, leaving 11 bases between. This CDR3 has 15 residues. Germline CDR1 is MDHEN and CDR2 is SYDVKM. CDR3 sequence reads: CASSLFGQENEKLFF. Here the CDR3 DNA reads TGTGCCAGCAGTTTATTTGGGCAGGAGAATGAAAAACTGTTTTTT.

A few counts support this clonotype. The chain employs TRBV15 and TRBJ1-6; tentative D call: TRBD1 (5 bases). The CDR3 is made up of 16 amino acids. The V gene lost 0 bases and the J gene lost 5 bases, with 11 bases spanning the gap. CDR1 is LNHNV and CDR2 is YYDKDF in the germline V gene (reference sequence). The CDR3 sequence: CATSRESGTNNSPLHF. The CDR3 DNA follows: TGTGCCACCAGCAGAGAGTCAGGGACTAATAATTCACCCCTCCACTTT.

As for this clonotype: At one of its ends the junction is not consistent with the germline gene, which may arise from a read error. The genes are TRBV20-1 and TRBJ2-7, with 8 bases fitting TRBD1. The CDR3 runs 13 residues. The germline V gene encodes CDR1 DFQATT and CDR2 SNEGSKA (reference sequence). The DNA for the CDR3 is TGCAGTGCAGGAAGGCAGGGGGCGAGCGAGCGGTACTTC. Translating it yields CSAGRQGASERYF.

The chain carries TRBV19 and TRBJ2-7, with D uncertain. Germline CDR1 LNHDA, CDR2 SQIVND (reference sequence). The ends were cut back, 5 bases at V and 0 bases at J, with 11 bases in the middle. The CDR3 contains 14 residues. CDR3 coding DNA: TGTGCCAGTAGTGTGGACGCTCCCTCCTACGAGCAGTACTTC. Protein sequence: CASSVDAPSYEQYF.

This clonotype was seen repeatedly, ten times or more. The junction and the germline gene differ at one end; a read error may be behind it. The V gene is TRBV20-1, the J gene TRBJ1-1; tentatively, D is TRBD1 (5 bases). The CDR3 loop spans 15 amino acids. CDR1 and CDR2 from the germline V gene are DFQATT and SNEGSKA (reference sequence). The CDR3: CSARAGGFMNTEAFF. Here the CDR3 DNA reads TGCAGTGCCAGAGCGGGGGGGTTCATGAACACTGAAGCTTTCTTT.

With respect to this clonotype: A read error is possible here, since a much larger clone lies one base away. The chain couples TRBV3-1 to TRBJ2-7; D gene unclear. The CDR3 is 16 residues long. Germline loops: CDR1 LGHDT, CDR2 YNNKEL (reference sequence). CDR3 loop: CASSQVLATNSYGQYF. In nucleotides, the CDR3 is TGTGCCAGCAGCCAAGTCCTCGCCACAAACTCCTACGGGCAGTACTTC.

This clonotype was counted a few times. The chain couples TRBV20-1 to TRBJ2-3; a possible D gene is TRBD2 (6 bases). Trimming pared 0 bases from V and 6 bases from J, leaving 16 bases between. Germline V gives CDR1 DFQATT, CDR2 SNEGSKA (reference sequence). CDR3 length: 15 residues. The CDR3: CSARDHLRGWDTQYF. DNA for the CDR3: TGCAGTGCTAGAGATCATTTGCGGGGATGGGATACGCAGTATTTT.

The genes are TRBV25-1 and TRBJ2-1; 7 bases line up with TRBD1. J gave up 5 bases and V 5 bases, and 6 bases lay outside the gene matches. Germline values: CDR1 MGHDK, CDR2 SYGVNS. This CDR3 has 14 residues. DNA for the CDR3: TGTGCCAGCAGTCGGCCGGGACAGCACAATGAGCAGTTCTTC. Amino acid sequence: CASSRPGQHNEQFF.